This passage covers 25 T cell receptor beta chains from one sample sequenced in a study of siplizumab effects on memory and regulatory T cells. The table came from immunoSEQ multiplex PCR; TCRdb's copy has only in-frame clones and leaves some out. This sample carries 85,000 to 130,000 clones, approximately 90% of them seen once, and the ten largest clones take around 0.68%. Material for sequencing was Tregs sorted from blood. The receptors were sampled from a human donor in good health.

The CDR3 nucleotides read TGTGCCAGCACCTCGACCCTAGAGACCCAGTACTTC. This sequence encodes CASTSTLETQYF. J is TRBJ2-5 and V is TRBV11-1, with no clear D. With 7 bases removed from V and 4 bases from J, the gap between germline ends came to 10 bases. The CDR3 spans 12 residues. The germline V gene encodes CDR1 SGHAT and CDR2 FQDESV (reference sequence).

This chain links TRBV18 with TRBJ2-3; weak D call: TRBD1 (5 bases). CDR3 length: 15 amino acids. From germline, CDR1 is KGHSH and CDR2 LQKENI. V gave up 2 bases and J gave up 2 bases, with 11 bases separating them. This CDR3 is CASSPNQGTTDTQYF. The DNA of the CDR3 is TGTGCCAGCTCACCAAACCAGGGAACCACAGATACGCAGTATTTT.

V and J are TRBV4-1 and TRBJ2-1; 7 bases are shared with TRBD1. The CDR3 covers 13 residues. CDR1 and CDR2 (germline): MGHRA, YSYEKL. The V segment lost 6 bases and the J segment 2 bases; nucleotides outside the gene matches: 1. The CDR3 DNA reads TGCGCCAGCAGAGGGGGCCCCTACAATGAGCAGTTCTTC. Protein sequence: CASRGGPYNEQFF.

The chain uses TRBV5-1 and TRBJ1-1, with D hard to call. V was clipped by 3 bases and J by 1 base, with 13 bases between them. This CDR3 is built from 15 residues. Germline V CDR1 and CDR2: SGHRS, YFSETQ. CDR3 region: CASSWIDTQNTEAFF. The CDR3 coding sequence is TGCGCCAGCAGCTGGATCGACACACAGAACACTGAAGCTTTCTTT.

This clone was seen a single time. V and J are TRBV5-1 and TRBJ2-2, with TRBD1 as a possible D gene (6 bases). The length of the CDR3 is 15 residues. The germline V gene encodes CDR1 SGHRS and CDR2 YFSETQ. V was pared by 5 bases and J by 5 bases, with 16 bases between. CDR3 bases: TGCGCCAGCAGTTTACAACAGGGTACGACCGGGGAGCTGTTTTTT. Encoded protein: CASSLQQGTTGELFF.

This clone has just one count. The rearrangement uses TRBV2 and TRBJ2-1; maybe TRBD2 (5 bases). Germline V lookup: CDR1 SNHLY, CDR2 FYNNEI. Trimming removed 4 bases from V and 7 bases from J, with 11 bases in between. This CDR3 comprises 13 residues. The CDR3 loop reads CASSVGSANEQFF. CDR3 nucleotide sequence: TGTGCCAGCAGTGTAGGGAGCGCAAATGAGCAGTTCTTC.

The CDR3 sequence is CASRIGAANYGYTF. The CDR3 DNA follows: TGTGCCAGCAGGATCGGGGCGGCTAACTATGGCTACACCTTC. The chain carries TRBV6-6 and TRBJ1-2, with D possibly matching TRBD1 (5 bases). The V end lost 6 bases, the J end lost 0 bases, and 11 bases lay between the germline ends. The length of the CDR3 is 14 residues. Germline CDR1 and CDR2: MNHNY and SVGAGI (reference sequence).

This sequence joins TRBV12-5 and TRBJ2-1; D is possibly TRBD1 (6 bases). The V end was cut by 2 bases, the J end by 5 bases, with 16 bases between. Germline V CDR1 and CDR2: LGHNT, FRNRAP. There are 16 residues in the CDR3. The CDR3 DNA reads TGTGCTAGTGGTTTGATATTAAGGACAGTTAACAATGAGCAGTTCTTC. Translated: CASGLILRTVNNEQFF.

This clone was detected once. CDR3 coding DNA: TGTGCCAGCTCACCACCGGGACGGCCGGGCACTGAAGCTTTCTTT. Protein sequence: CASSPPGRPGTEAFF. The V call is TRBV18, the J call TRBJ1-1; perhaps TRBD1 as D (5 bases). The CDR3 has 15 amino acids. From germline, CDR1 is KGHSH and CDR2 LQKENI. V was pared by 0 bases and J by 4 bases, with 12 bases between.

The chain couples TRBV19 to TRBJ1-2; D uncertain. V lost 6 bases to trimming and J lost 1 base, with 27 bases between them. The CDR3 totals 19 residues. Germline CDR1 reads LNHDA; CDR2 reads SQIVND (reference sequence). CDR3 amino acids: CASSRVLTLRSEDNYGYTF. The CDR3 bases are TGTGCCAGTAGCCGGGTCCTGACCCTCCGATCCGAGGATAACTATGGCTACACCTTC.

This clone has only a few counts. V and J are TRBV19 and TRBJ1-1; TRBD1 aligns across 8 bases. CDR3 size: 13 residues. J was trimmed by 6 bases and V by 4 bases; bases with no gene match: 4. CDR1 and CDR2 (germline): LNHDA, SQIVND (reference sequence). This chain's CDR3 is CASSRTGPPEAFF. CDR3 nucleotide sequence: TGTGCCAGTAGTAGGACAGGGCCGCCTGAAGCTTTCTTT.

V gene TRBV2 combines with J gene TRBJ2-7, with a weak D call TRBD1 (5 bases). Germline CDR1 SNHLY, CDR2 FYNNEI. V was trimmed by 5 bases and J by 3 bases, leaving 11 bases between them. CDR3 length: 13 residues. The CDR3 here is CASSRDSYYEQYF. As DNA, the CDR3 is TGTGCCAGCAGTCGAGACAGCTACTACGAGCAGTACTTC.

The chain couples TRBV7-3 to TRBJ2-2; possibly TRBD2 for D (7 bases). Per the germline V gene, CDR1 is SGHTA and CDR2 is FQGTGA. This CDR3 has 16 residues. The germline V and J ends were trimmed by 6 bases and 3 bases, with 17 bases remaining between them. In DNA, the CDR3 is TGTGCCAGCAGACAGGCCCTCGGGGGGCACACCGGGGAGCTGTTTTTT. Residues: CASRQALGGHTGELFF.

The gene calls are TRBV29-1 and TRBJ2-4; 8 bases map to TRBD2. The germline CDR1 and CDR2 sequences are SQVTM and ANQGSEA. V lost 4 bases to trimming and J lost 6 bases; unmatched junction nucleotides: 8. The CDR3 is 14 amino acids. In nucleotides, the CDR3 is TGCAGCGTTGGTCCGGGAGGGCCTGGAAACATTCAGTACTTC. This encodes CSVGPGGPGNIQYF.

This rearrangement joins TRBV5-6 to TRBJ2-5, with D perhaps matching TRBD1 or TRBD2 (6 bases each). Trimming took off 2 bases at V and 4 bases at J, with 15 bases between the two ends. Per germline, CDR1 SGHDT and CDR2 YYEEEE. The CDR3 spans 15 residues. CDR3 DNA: TGTGCCAGCAGCTTACGGGGGCTTTTGACAGAGACCCAGTACTTC. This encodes CASSLRGLLTETQYF. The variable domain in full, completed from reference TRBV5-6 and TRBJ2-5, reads DAGVTQSPTHLIKTRGQQVTLRCSPKSGHDTVSWYQQALGQGPQFIFQYYEEEERQRGNFPDRFSGHQFPNYSSELNVNALLLGDSALYLCASSLRGLLTETQYFGPGTRLLVL.

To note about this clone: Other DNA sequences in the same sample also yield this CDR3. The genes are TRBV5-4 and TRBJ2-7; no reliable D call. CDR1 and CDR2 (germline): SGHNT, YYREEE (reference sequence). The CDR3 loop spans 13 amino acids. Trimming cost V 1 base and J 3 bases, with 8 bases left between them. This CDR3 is CASSLYRDYEQYF. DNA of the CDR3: TGTGCCAGCAGCTTGTATAGAGACTACGAGCAGTACTTC.

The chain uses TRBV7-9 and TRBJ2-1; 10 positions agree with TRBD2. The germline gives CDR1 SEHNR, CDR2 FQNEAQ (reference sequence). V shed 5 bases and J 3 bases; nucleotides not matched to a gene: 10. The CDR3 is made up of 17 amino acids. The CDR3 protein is CASSRLALAGFYNEQFF. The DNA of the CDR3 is TGTGCCAGCAGCCGTTTGGCACTAGCGGGATTCTACAATGAGCAGTTCTTC.

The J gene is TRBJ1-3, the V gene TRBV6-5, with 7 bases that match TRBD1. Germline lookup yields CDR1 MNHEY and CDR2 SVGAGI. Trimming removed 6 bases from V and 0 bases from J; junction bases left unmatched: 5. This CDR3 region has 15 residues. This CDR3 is CASRNRGYSGNTIYF. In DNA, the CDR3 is TGTGCCAGCAGAAACAGGGGCTACTCTGGAAACACCATATATTTT.

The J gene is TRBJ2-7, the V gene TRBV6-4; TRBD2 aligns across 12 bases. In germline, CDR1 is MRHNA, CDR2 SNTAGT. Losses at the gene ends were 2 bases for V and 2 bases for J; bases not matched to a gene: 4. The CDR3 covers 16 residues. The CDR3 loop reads CASSDRTSGRPYEQYF. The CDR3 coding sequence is TGTGCCAGCAGTGACCGCACTAGCGGGAGGCCCTACGAGCAGTACTTC.

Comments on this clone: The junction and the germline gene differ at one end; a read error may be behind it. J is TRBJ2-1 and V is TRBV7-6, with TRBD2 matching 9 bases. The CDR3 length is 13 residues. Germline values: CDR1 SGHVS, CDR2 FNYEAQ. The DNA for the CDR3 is TGTGCCAGCAGCCTAGCGGGATATTATGAGCAGTTCTTC. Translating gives CASSLAGYYEQFF. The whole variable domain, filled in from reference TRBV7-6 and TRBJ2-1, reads GAGVSQSPRYKVTKRGQDVALRCDPISGHVSLYWYRQALGQGPEFLTYFNYEAQQDKSGLPNDRFSAERPEGSISTLTIQRTEQRDSAMYRCASSLAGYYEQFFGPGTRLTVL.

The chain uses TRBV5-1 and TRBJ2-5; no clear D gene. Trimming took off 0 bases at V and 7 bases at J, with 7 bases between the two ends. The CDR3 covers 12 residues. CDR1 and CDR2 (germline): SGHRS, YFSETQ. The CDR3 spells CASSLGDGTQYF. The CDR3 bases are TGCGCCAGCAGCTTGGGCGATGGGACCCAGTACTTC.

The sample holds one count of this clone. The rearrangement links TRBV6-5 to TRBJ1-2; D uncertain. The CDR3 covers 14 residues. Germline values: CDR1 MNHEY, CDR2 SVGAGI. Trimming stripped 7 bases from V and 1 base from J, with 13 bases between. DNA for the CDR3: TGTGCCAGCACTCGGGGTCGATTTAACTATGGCTACACCTTC. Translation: CASTRGRFNYGYTF.

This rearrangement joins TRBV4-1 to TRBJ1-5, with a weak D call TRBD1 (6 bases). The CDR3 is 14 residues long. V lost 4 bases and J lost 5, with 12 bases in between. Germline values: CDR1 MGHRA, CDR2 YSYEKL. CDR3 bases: TGCGCCAGCAGCCCGGAAAACAGGGATCAGCCCCAGCATTTT. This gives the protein CASSPENRDQPQHF.

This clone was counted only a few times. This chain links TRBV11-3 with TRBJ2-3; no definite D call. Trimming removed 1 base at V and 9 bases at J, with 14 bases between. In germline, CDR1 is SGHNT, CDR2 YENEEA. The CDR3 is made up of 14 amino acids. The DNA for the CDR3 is TGTGCCAGCAGCTTAGGGTCTACGGCCGCGACGCAGTATTTT. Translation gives CASSLGSTAATQYF.

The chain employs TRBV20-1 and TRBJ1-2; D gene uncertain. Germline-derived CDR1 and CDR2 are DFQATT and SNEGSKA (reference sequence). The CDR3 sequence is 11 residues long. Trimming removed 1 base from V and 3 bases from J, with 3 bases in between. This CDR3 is CSARADYGYTF. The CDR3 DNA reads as TGCAGTGCTAGAGCAGACTATGGCTACACCTTC.